The T cell receptor (beta chain) under discussion was sequenced for a study of tumor and adjacent non-tumor tissue in lung cancer. General observations from the study: TCR diversity was significantly greater in tumor than normal lung tissue.

The template was RNA from unsorted bulk tissue. The length of the CDR3 is 15 residues. Unmatched junction bases numbered 18, after V lost 4 bases and J lost 10 bases. Looked up from germline, CDR1 is GTSNPN and CDR2 is SVGIG (reference sequence). Three rounds of nested PCR, following a modified ARM-PCR protocol, produced the TCRbeta library. MiXCR, applied by TCRdb to the multiplex PCR reads, yields one record per CDR3 protein. Of approximately 130,000 distinct CDR3 sequences detected, around three fifths appear once; the ten largest clones hold 9.5% to 15%. This clonotype was observed a single time. Its antigen is not identified. Because it lacks the conserved phenylalanine or tryptophan at the end, this CDR3 is likely a read error.

The sequenced material came from lung tumor tissue. This chain joins TRBV30 and TRBJ2-5; 7 bases line up with TRBD1. This sequence originates from a man under 40 with non-small cell lung cancer. The CDR3 sequence: CAWNPGLRGMADQYY. CDR3 bases: TGTGCCTGGAACCCAGGACTCAGGGGGATGGCGGACCAGTACTAC.